The 11 T cell receptor beta chains presented below share a single source sample, sequenced in a study of T-cell reconstitution after alpha-beta-depleted transplantation in children. The authors prepared the TCRbeta library with unique molecular identifiers. A single record per CDR3 protein comes from TCRdb applying MiXCR to the PCR reads. This table has about 610,000 distinct CDR3 sequences, roughly a tenth appearing once. Material: PBMCs from the stem cell graft donor, obtained from the stem cell graft. The source is a human donor who donated a stem cell graft to a child with acute myeloid leukemia.

This clonotype showed up many times. The chain is built from TRBV7-2 and TRBJ2-2; 13 bases map to TRBD2. Germline CDR1 is SGHTA and CDR2 is FQGNSA. J lost 1 base, V lost 5 bases, and 4 bases had no gene match. This CDR3 region has 17 residues. The CDR3 region is CASSARLAGGNTGELFF. CDR3 coding DNA: TGTGCCAGCAGCGCCAGACTAGCGGGAGGGAACACCGGGGAGCTGTTTTTT.

This clonotype was counted between two and nine times. V usage is TRBV5-1 and J usage is TRBJ2-1, with 9 bases fitting TRBD2. CDR1 is SGHRS and CDR2 is YFSETQ in the germline V gene. This CDR3 is 15 amino acids long. J lost 9 bases, V lost 0 bases, and 7 bases had no gene match. The DNA of the CDR3 is TGCGCCAGCAGCTTGGACAGCGGGAGGACGGCTGAGCAGTTCTTC. Translating it yields CASSLDSGRTAEQFF.

This sequence joins TRBV15 and TRBJ1-5, with a tentative D call TRBD1 (5 bases). The CDR3 is made up of 15 amino acids. Trimming stripped 5 bases from V and 1 base from J, with 12 bases between. Germline V gene data show CDR1 as LNHNV and CDR2 as YYDKDF (reference sequence). The CDR3 DNA reads as TGTGCCACCAGCCTTGGACATGTGAGCAATCAGCCCCAGCATTTT. It yields the protein CATSLGHVSNQPQHF.

This clonotype was seen more than once but under ten times. This chain joins TRBV9 and TRBJ2-1; the D gene is possibly TRBD2 (5 bases). This CDR3 has 13 amino acids. From germline, CDR1 is SGDLS and CDR2 YYNGEE. The germline V and J ends were trimmed by 2 bases and 9 bases, with 12 bases remaining between them. CDR3 bases: TGTGCCAGCAGCGTTTCGGGGTTCCGTGAGCAGTTCTTC. Encoded protein: CASSVSGFREQFF.

This clonotype has only a few counts. The V and J genes are TRBV7-9 and TRBJ2-2; TRBD2 aligns across 8 bases. CDR3 length: 15 amino acids. V was clipped by 5 bases and J by 4 bases; unmatched bases: 6. Germline V lookup: CDR1 SEHNR, CDR2 FQNEAQ (reference sequence). The CDR3 reads CASSRGTSFTGELFF. CDR3 bases: TGTGCCAGCAGCCGAGGGACTAGTTTCACCGGGGAGCTGTTTTTT.

This clonotype was counted a few times. This sequence joins TRBV2 and TRBJ2-4, with D perhaps TRBD1 or TRBD2 (5 bases each). V lost 5 bases and J lost 6, with 17 bases in between. This CDR3 has 15 residues. The germline V gene encodes CDR1 SNHLY and CDR2 FYNNEI. In DNA form, the CDR3 reads TGTGCCAGCAGTTGGGAAAGGGACGCCTTAAACATTCAGTACTTC. This gives the protein CASSWERDALNIQYF.

This clonotype was recorded at least ten times. The rearrangement joins TRBV10-3 to TRBJ2-3; no reliable D call. With 2 bases removed from V and 2 bases from J, the gap between germline ends came to 8 bases. The germline CDR1 and CDR2 sequences are ENHRY and SYGVKD. CDR3 size: 14 residues. This CDR3 is CAISEIGDTDTQYF. CDR3 bases: TGTGCCATCAGTGAGATTGGCGACACAGATACGCAGTATTTT.

The chain links TRBV29-1 to TRBJ1-1; D unresolved. Per germline, CDR1 SQVTM and CDR2 ANQGSEA. V shed 5 bases and J shed 3 bases, with 13 bases lying between them. The length of the CDR3 is 13 residues. CDR3 amino acids: CSVSIGRDTEAFF. CDR3 nucleotide sequence: TGCAGCGTTTCGATTGGGAGGGACACTGAAGCTTTCTTT.

J is TRBJ2-1 and V is TRBV2; 9 bases match TRBD1. Unmatched junction bases numbered 6, after V lost 8 bases and J lost 7 bases. CDR1 is SNHLY and CDR2 is FYNNEI in the germline V gene. CDR3 size: 13 residues. The DNA of the CDR3 is TGTGCCAGCGGGGGACAGGGTAGGAATGAGCAGTTCTTC. Its protein product is CASGGQGRNEQFF.

This clonotype occurred a few times. The J gene is TRBJ2-7, the V gene TRBV18, with 9 bases lining up with TRBD2. CDR1 KGHSH and CDR2 LQKENI come from the germline V gene. The CDR3 runs to 14 residues. V gave up 2 bases and J gave up 5 bases; unmatched junction bases: 4. This chain's CDR3 is CASSPMREGHEQYF. CDR3 DNA: TGTGCCAGCTCACCAATGCGGGAGGGACACGAGCAGTACTTC.

CDR3 sequence: CASSSYPTYNEQFF. The CDR3 nucleotides read TGTGCCAGCAGTTCTTACCCAACCTACAATGAGCAGTTCTTC. V gene TRBV25-1 combines with J gene TRBJ2-1; no reliable D call. Germline V gene data show CDR1 as MGHDK and CDR2 as SYGVNS. The CDR3 spans 14 residues. The V and J ends lost 5 bases and 2 bases respectively, with 10 bases between them.